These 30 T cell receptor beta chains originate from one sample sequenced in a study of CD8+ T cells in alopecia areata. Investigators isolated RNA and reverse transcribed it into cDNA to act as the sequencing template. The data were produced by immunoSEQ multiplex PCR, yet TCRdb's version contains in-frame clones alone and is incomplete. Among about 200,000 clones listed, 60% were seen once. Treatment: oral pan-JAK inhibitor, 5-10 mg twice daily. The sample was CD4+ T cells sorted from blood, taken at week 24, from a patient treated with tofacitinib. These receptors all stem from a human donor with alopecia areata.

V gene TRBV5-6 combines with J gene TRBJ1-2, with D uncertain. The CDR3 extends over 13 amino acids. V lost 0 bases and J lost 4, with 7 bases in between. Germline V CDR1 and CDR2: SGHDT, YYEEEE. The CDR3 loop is CASSLGVFYGYTF. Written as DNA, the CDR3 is TGTGCCAGCAGCTTGGGCGTTTTCTATGGCTACACCTTC.

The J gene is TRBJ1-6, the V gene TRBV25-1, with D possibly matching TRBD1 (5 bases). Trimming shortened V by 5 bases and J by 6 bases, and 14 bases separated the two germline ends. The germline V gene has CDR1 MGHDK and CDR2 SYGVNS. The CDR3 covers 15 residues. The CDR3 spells CASSSRRQGNSPLHF. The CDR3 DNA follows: TGTGCCAGCAGTTCAAGGAGGCAGGGTAATTCACCCCTCCACTTT.

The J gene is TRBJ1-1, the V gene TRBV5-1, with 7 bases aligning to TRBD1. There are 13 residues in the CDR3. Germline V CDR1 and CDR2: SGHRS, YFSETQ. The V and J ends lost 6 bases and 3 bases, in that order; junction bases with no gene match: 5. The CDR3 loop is CASNSGGDTEAFF. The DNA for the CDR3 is TGCGCCAGCAACTCAGGGGGGGACACTGAAGCTTTCTTT. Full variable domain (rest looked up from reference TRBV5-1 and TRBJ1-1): KAGVTQTPRYLIKTRGQQVTLSCSPISGHRSVSWYQQTPGQGLQFLFEYFSETQRNKGNFPGRFSGRQFSNSRSEMNVSTLELGDSALYLCASNSGGDTEAFFGQGTRLTVV.

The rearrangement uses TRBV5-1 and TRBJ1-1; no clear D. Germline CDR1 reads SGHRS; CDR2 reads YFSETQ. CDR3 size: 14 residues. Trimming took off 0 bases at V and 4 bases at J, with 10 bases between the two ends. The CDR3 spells CASSLAPGSTEAFF. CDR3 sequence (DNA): TGCGCCAGCAGCTTGGCCCCGGGGTCCACTGAAGCTTTCTTT.

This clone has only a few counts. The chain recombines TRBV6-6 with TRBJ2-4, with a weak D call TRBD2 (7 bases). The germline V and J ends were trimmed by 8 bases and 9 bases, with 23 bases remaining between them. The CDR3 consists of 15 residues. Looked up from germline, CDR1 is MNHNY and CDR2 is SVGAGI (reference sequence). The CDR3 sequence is CASAPGRGARVIQYF. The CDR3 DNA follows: TGTGCCAGCGCCCCAGGGAGGGGGGCGCGGGTCATTCAGTACTTC.

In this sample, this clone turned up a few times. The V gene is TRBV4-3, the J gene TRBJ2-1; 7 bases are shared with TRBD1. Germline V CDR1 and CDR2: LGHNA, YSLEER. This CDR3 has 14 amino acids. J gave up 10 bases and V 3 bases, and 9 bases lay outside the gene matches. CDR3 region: CASSQQGTDEEQFF. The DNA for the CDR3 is TGCGCCAGCAGCCAGCAAGGGACAGACGAGGAGCAGTTCTTC.

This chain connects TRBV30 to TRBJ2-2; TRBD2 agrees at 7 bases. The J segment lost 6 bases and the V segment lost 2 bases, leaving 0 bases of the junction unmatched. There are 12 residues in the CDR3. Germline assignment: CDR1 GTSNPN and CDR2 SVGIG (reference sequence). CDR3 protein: CAWSRGAGELFF. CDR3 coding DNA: TGTGCCTGGAGTCGGGGGGCCGGGGAGCTGTTTTTT.

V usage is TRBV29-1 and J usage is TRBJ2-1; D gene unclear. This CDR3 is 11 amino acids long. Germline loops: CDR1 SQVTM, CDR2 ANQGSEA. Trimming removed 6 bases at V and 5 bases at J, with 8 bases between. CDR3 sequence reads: CSVRTHNEQFF. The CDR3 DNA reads TGCAGCGTGAGGACCCACAATGAGCAGTTCTTC.

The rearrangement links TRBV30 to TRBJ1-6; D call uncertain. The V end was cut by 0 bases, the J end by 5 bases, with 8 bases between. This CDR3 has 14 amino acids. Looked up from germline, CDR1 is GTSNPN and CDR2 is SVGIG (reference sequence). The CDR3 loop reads CAWSVLTDNSPLHF. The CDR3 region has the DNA TGTGCCTGGAGTGTTCTGACCGATAATTCACCCCTCCACTTT.

This CDR3 is CASSLDRGFSGYTF. CDR3 in DNA: TGTGCCAGTAGTCTGGACAGGGGATTCAGTGGCTACACCTTC. The V gene is TRBV19, the J gene TRBJ1-2, with TRBD1 matching 9 bases. CDR3 length equals 14 residues. Germline V gene data show CDR1 as LNHDA and CDR2 as SQIVND (reference sequence). Trimming removed 5 bases from V and 7 bases from J; junction bases left unmatched: 8.

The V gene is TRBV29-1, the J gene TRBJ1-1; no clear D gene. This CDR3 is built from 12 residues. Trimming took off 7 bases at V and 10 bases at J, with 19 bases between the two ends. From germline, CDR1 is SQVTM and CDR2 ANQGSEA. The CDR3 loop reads CSAEGWEAGAFF. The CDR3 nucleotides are TGCAGCGCAGAAGGGTGGGAGGCGGGAGCTTTCTTT.

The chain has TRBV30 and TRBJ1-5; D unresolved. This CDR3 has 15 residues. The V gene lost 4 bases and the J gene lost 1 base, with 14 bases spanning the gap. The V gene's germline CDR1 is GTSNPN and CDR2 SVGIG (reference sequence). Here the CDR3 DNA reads TGTGCCTGGATAGTAGCGCCTGGCAGCAATCAGCCCCAGCATTTT. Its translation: CAWIVAPGSNQPQHF.

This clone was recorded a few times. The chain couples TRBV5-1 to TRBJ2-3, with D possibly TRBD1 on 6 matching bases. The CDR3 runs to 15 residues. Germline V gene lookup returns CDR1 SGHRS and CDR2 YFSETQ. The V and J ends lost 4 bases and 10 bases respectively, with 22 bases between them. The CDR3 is CASSLDSESSPAQYF. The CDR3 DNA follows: TGCGCCAGCAGCCTGGACAGCGAATCGTCCCCGGCGCAGTATTTT. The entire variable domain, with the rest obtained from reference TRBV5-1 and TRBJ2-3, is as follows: KAGVTQTPRYLIKTRGQQVTLSCSPISGHRSVSWYQQTPGQGLQFLFEYFSETQRNKGNFPGRFSGRQFSNSRSEMNVSTLELGDSALYLCASSLDSESSPAQYFGPGTRLTVL.

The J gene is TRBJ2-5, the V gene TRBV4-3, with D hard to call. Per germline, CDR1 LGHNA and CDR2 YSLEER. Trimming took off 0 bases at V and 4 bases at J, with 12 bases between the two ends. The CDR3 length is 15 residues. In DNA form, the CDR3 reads TGCGCCAGCAGCCAAGAGTCCAGCGTTCGAGAGACCCAGTACTTC. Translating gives CASSQESSVRETQYF.

CDR3 residues: CASSQRHRGQGSEQYF. CDR3 DNA sequence: TGTGCCAGCAGCCAGCGGCATCGGGGACAGGGGAGCGAGCAGTACTTC. J is TRBJ2-7 and V is TRBV7-3; 10 nucleotides agree with TRBD1. The CDR3 is 16 amino acids. The germline gives CDR1 SGHTA, CDR2 FQGTGA. V trimming: 5 bases; J trimming: 6 bases; junction bases outside the gene matches: 13.

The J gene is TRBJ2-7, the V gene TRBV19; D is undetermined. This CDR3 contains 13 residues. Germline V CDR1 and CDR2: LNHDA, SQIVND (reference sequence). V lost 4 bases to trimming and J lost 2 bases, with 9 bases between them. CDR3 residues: CASSRGITYEQYF. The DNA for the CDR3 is TGTGCCAGTAGTAGAGGAATAACCTACGAGCAGTACTTC. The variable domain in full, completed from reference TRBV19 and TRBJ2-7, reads DGGITQSPKYLFRKEGQNVTLSCEQNLNHDAMYWYRQDPGQGLRLIYYSQIVNDFQKGDIAEGYSVSREKKESFPLTVTSAQKNPTAFYLCASSRGITYEQYFGPGTRLTVT.

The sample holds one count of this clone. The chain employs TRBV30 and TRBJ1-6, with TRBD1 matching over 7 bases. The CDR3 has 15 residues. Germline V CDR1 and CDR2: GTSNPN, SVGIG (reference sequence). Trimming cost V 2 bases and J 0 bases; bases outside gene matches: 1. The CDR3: CAWSRDSSYNSPLHF. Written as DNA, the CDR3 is TGTGCCTGGAGTCGGGACAGCTCCTATAATTCACCCCTCCACTTT.

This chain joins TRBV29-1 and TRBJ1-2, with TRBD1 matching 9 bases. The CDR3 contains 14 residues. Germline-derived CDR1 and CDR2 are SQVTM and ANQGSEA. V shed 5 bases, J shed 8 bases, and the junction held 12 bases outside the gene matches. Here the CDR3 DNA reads TGCAGCGTTCTCCGGGACAGGGAATTCGAGGGCTACACCTTC. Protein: CSVLRDREFEGYTF.

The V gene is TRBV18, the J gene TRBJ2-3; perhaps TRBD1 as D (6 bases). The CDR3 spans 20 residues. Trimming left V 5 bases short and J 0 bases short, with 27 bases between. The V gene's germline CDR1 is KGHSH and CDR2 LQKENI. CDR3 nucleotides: TGTGCCAGCTCATCAGTACTTACAGGGATGCTTAGTAAGAGCACAGATACGCAGTATTTT. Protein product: CASSSVLTGMLSKSTDTQYF.

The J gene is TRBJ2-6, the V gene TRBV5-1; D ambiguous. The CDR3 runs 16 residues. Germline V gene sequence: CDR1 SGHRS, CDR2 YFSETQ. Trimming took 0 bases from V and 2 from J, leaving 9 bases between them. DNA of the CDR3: TGCGCCAGCAGCTTGGGGATCCCAGCTGGGGCCAACGTCCTGACTTTC. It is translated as CASSLGIPAGANVLTF.

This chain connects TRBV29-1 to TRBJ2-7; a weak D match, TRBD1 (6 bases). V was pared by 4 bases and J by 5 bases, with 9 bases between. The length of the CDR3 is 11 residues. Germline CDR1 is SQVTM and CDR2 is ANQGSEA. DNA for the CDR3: TGCAGCGTTGGACAGGCCCACGAGCAGTACTTC. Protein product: CSVGQAHEQYF.

The CDR3 region is CASSVAPTSGVDTQYF. In nucleotides, the CDR3 is TGTGCCAGCAGCGTAGCCCCGACTAGCGGGGTAGATACGCAGTATTTT. The chain links TRBV9 to TRBJ2-3; TRBD2 aligns across 11 bases. The V and J ends lost 0 bases and 5 bases, in that order; junction bases with no gene match: 5. Germline V gene lookup returns CDR1 SGDLS and CDR2 YYNGEE. This CDR3 spans 16 amino acids.

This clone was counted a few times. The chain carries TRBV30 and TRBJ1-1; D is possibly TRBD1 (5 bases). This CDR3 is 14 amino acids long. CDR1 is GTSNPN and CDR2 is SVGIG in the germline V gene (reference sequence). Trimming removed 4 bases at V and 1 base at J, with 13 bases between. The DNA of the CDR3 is TGTGCCTGGACCCTTAGACAGCCGAACACTGAAGCTTTCTTT. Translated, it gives CAWTLRQPNTEAFF.

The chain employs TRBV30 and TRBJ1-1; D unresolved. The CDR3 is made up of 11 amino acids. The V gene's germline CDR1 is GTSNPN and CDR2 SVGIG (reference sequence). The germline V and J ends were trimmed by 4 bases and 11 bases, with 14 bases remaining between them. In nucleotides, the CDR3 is TGTGCCTGGATCGTGGGTACGTCGGCTTTCTTT. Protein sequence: CAWIVGTSAFF.

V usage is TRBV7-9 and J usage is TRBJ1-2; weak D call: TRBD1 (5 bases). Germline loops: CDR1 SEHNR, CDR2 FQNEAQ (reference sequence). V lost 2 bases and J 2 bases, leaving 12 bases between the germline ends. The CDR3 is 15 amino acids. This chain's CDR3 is CASSLWQGGNYGYTF. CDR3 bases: TGTGCCAGCAGCTTATGGCAGGGTGGCAACTATGGCTACACCTTC.

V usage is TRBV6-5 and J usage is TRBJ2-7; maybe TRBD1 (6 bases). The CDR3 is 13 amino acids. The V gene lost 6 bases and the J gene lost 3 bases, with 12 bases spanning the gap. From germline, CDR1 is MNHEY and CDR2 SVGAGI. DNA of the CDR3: TGTGCCAGCAGGAGACAGGCTAACTACGAGCAGTACTTC. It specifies CASRRQANYEQYF.

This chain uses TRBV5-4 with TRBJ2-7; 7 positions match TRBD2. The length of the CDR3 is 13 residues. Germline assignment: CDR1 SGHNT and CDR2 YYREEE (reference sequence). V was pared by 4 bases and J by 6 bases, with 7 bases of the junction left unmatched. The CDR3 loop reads CASSPFTGGEQYF. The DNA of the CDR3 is TGTGCCAGCAGCCCCTTTACGGGAGGCGAGCAGTACTTC.

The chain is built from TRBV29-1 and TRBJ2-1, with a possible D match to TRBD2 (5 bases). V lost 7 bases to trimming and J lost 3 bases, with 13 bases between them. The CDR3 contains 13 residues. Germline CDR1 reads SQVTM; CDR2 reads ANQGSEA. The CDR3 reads CSAVILGYNEQFF. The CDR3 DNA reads TGCAGCGCTGTGATACTAGGCTACAATGAGCAGTTCTTC.

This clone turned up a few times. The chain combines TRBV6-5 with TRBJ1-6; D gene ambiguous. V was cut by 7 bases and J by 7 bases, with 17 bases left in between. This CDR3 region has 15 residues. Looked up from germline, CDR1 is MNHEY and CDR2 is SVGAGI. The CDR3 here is CASTRSGVGNSPLHF. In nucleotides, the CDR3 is TGTGCCAGCACCCGATCGGGCGTCGGGAATTCACCCCTCCACTTT.

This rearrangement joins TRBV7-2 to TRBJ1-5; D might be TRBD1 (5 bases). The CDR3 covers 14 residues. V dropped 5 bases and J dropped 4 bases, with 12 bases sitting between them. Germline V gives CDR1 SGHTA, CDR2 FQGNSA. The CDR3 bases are TGTGCCAGCAGCGAGGGACCGATTAATCAGCCCCAGCATTTT. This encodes CASSEGPINQPQHF.